This TCR beta chain is from a study of blood T cell repertoires in COVID-19. Study details: Acute and convalescent COVID-19 specimens originated in the United States, Italy and Spain. Nucleic acid was either cDNA or gDNA, and it came from T cells, B-cell-depleted T cells, or PBMCs.

Original handling: Amplification with reference gene primers provided the estimates of nucleated cell counts. Method: immunoSEQ multiplex PCR; TCRdb's copy keeps in-frame clones and lacks some. That table is the source of V, J and clone size, and D and trimming were worked out from the DNA. This table has 130,000 or so clones, roughly 84% appearing once. This clone has only one observation. Deletions cut 5 bases from V and 5 bases from J, with 6 bases between. CDR3 length: 11 amino acids. Per the germline V gene, CDR1 is SGHNT and CDR2 is YENEEA. The V gene is TRBV11-3, the J gene TRBJ2-5; weak D call: TRBD2 (6 bases). This TCR was sampled from a man in his 60s with acute or convalescent COVID-19. The sample taken for sequencing was peripheral blood. The CDR3 sequence is CASSGGETQYF. The CDR3 DNA sequence: TGTGCCAGCAGCGGGGGGGAGACCCAGTACTTC.